Below are 2 T cell receptor beta chains sequenced from a single sample in a study of T cells in Graves' hyperthyroidism and ophthalmopathy. There were TCR beta CDR3 regions amplified from RNA transcripts. HTBI primers were the set used in a first-round RT-PCR of the TCR CDR3. One entry per CDR3 protein, called by TCRdb with MiXCR from the multiplex PCR reads. The sample consists of hundreds of thousands of distinct CDR3 sequences, approximately 20% of them appearing once. Material for sequencing was blood. The receptors originated from a man aged 25 to 45 with Graves' ophthalmopathy.

Remarks on this clonotype: This may arise from a read error, as a much more abundant clone is one base away. V gene TRBV11-1 combines with J gene TRBJ2-5, with 8 bases matching TRBD2. There are 14 residues in the CDR3. Looked up from germline, CDR1 is SGHAT and CDR2 is FQDESV (reference sequence). CDR3 protein: CTSSLSASGETQYF. In DNA, the CDR3 is TGTACCAGCAGCTTAAGCGCTAGCGGGGAGACCCAGTACTTC. The complete variable domain, with remaining parts taken from reference TRBV11-1 and TRBJ2-5, reads EAEVAQSPRYKITEKSQAVAFWCDPISGHATLYWYRQILGQGPELLVQFQDESVVDDSQLPKDRFSAERLKGVDSTLKIQPAELGDSAMYLCTSSLSASGETQYFGPGTRLLVL.

The gene calls are TRBV27 and TRBJ1-6; D not certain. The CDR3 sequence is 14 residues long. In germline, CDR1 is MNHEY, CDR2 SMNVEV (reference sequence). The germline V and J ends were trimmed by 3 bases and 6 bases, with 9 bases remaining between them. In DNA form, the CDR3 reads TGTGCCAGCAGTTTTTCAGGACGTAATTCACCCCTCCACTTT. Its protein product is CASSFSGRNSPLHF.